Listed below are T cell receptor beta chains from one sample, sequenced in a study of T cell responses to AZD1222 COVID-19 vaccine. Assay used: immunoSEQ multiplex PCR; TCRdb lists only in-frame clones, some missing. The table shows about 150,000 clones, with 70% to 90% occurring only once. Specimen: peripheral blood, collected after recovery from COVID-19. These receptors came from an adult who had recovered from COVID-19. Both conserved end residues are part of each CDR3. A D gene is named only where the DNA matches it firmly. Not every row has a clone size; where given, it reads once, few, many or a size class.

CDR3 length: 14
V gene: TRBV6-2/TRBV6-3
D gene: NA
clone size: NA
J gene: TRBJ1-2
CDR3 protein: CASSPPGTLYGYTF
CDR3 DNA: TGTGCCAGCAGCCCGCCCGGGACGCTTTATGGCTACACCTTC

CDR3 length: 14
V gene: TRBV19
D gene: TRBD1
clone size: NA
J gene: TRBJ1-1
CDR3 protein: CASIDRGRYTEAFF
CDR3 DNA: TGTGCCAGTATAGACAGGGGGCGATACACTGAAGCTTTCTTT

CDR3 length: 15
V gene: TRBV7-2
D gene: NA
clone size: NA
J gene: TRBJ2-1
CDR3 protein: CASSLLRSSYNEQFF
CDR3 DNA: TGTGCCAGCAGCTTACTTCGGAGCTCCTACAATGAGCAGTTCTTC

CDR3 length: 13
V gene: TRBV15
D gene: NA
clone size: NA
J gene: TRBJ2-7
CDR3 protein: CATSRDGGYEQYF
CDR3 DNA: TGTGCCACCAGCAGAGATGGCGGCTACGAGCAGTACTTC

CDR3 length: 16
V gene: TRBV7-2
D gene: NA
clone size: NA
J gene: TRBJ2-2
CDR3 protein: CASSLIRQTNTGELFF
CDR3 DNA: TGTGCCAGCAGCCTCATAAGACAGACGAACACCGGGGAGCTGTTTTTT

CDR3 length: 12
V gene: TRBV15
D gene: NA
clone size: NA
J gene: TRBJ1-1
CDR3 protein: CATSSLDTEAFF
CDR3 DNA: TGTGCCACCAGCAGCCTCGACACTGAAGCTTTCTTT

CDR3 length: 17
V gene: TRBV7-6
D gene: TRBD1
clone size: NA
J gene: TRBJ1-2
CDR3 protein: CASSLAGGQGAEYGYTF
CDR3 DNA: TGTGCCAGCAGCTTAGCGGGGGGGCAGGGGGCGGAATATGGCTACACCTTC

CDR3 length: 17
V gene: TRBV9
D gene: NA
clone size: NA
J gene: TRBJ1-1
CDR3 protein: CASSAGQALSGNTEAFF
CDR3 DNA: TGTGCCAGCAGCGCGGGGCAGGCCCTCTCGGGGAACACTGAAGCTTTCTTT

CDR3 length: 14
V gene: TRBV28
D gene: NA
clone size: NA
J gene: TRBJ1-5
CDR3 protein: CASSLPGRSQPQHF
CDR3 DNA: TGTGCCAGCAGTCTACCGGGCAGGTCTCAGCCCCAGCATTTT

CDR3 length: 14
V gene: TRBV18
D gene: NA
clone size: NA
J gene: TRBJ1-1
CDR3 protein: CASSLDNIASEAFF
CDR3 DNA: TGTGCCAGCTCCCTCGATAACATCGCGAGCGAAGCTTTCTTT

CDR3 length: 14
V gene: TRBV6-5
D gene: TRBD2
clone size: NA
J gene: TRBJ2-1
CDR3 protein: CASNLAVDYNEQFF
CDR3 DNA: TGTGCCAGCAATCTAGCGGTAGACTACAATGAGCAGTTCTTC

CDR3 length: 13
V gene: TRBV27
D gene: TRBD1
clone size: NA
J gene: TRBJ1-1
CDR3 protein: CASSDRARTEAFF
CDR3 DNA: TGTGCCAGTTCGGACAGGGCGAGAACTGAAGCTTTCTTT

CDR3 length: 17
V gene: TRBV19
D gene: NA
clone size: NA
J gene: TRBJ1-1
CDR3 protein: CASSIDPLGYLNTEAFF
CDR3 DNA: TGTGCCAGTAGTATAGATCCTCTGGGGTACCTTAACACTGAAGCTTTCTTT

CDR3 length: 12
V gene: TRBV27
D gene: NA
clone size: NA
J gene: TRBJ2-2
CDR3 protein: CASSLVLGELFF
CDR3 DNA: TGTGCCAGCAGTTTAGTGCTCGGGGAGCTGTTTTTT

CDR3 length: 16
V gene: TRBV4-2
D gene: NA
clone size: NA
J gene: TRBJ1-3
CDR3 protein: CASSQEPGASGNTIYF
CDR3 DNA: TGTGCCAGCAGCCAAGAGCCTGGGGCCTCTGGAAACACCATATATTTT

CDR3 length: 14
V gene: TRBV29-1
D gene: NA
clone size: few
J gene: TRBJ1-5
CDR3 protein: CSVSRGVSNQPQHF
CDR3 DNA: TGCAGCGTCTCGAGGGGGGTGAGCAATCAGCCCCAGCATTTT

CDR3 length: 12
V gene: TRBV29-1
D gene: NA
clone size: NA
J gene: TRBJ1-1
CDR3 protein: CSAAKGSTEAFF
CDR3 DNA: TGCAGCGCCGCCAAAGGGAGCACTGAAGCTTTCTTT

CDR3 length: 13
V gene: TRBV12-3/TRBV12-4
D gene: NA
clone size: NA
J gene: TRBJ2-2
CDR3 protein: CASSLKGDGELFF
CDR3 DNA: TGTGCCAGCAGTTTAAAGGGCGACGGGGAGCTGTTTTTT

CDR3 length: 17
V gene: TRBV15
D gene: NA
clone size: NA
J gene: TRBJ1-5
CDR3 protein: CATWTGQGRESGQPQHF
CDR3 DNA: TGTGCCACCTGGACCGGGCAGGGGAGGGAGAGCGGTCAGCCCCAGCATTTT

CDR3 length: 15
V gene: TRBV11-1
D gene: TRBD1
clone size: NA
J gene: TRBJ2-7
CDR3 protein: CASSTRTGRAYEQYF
CDR3 DNA: TGTGCCAGCAGCACCCGGACAGGACGAGCCTACGAGCAGTACTTC

CDR3 length: 15
V gene: TRBV5-6
D gene: NA
clone size: NA
J gene: TRBJ1-3
CDR3 protein: CASTERRSSGNTIYF
CDR3 DNA: TGTGCCAGCACCGAAAGGCGTAGCTCTGGAAACACCATATATTTT

CDR3 length: 15
V gene: TRBV5-1
D gene: NA
clone size: NA
J gene: TRBJ1-4
CDR3 protein: CASSLGFSTNEKLFF
CDR3 DNA: TGCGCCAGCAGCTTGGGGTTTTCAACTAATGAAAAACTGTTTTTT

CDR3 length: 15
V gene: TRBV6-5
D gene: NA
clone size: NA
J gene: TRBJ2-4
CDR3 protein: CASSLDSRAKNIQYF
CDR3 DNA: TGTGCCAGCAGCCTCGACAGTAGGGCCAAAAACATTCAGTACTTC

CDR3 length: 14
V gene: TRBV18
D gene: NA
clone size: NA
J gene: TRBJ2-7
CDR3 protein: CASSPAGQSYEQYF
CDR3 DNA: TGTGCCAGCTCACCAGCTGGACAGTCCTACGAGCAGTACTTC

CDR3 length: 14
V gene: TRBV5-6
D gene: NA
clone size: NA
J gene: TRBJ2-7
CDR3 protein: CASSRRWSSYEQYF
CDR3 DNA: TGTGCCAGCAGCCGACGGTGGAGCTCCTACGAGCAGTACTTC

CDR3 length: 16
V gene: TRBV5-1
D gene: TRBD2
clone size: NA
J gene: TRBJ2-1
CDR3 protein: CASSFGGGALYNEQFF
CDR3 DNA: TGCGCCAGCAGCTTTGGCGGGGGGGCCCTTTACAATGAGCAGTTCTTC

CDR3 length: 16
V gene: TRBV28
D gene: TRBD1
clone size: NA
J gene: TRBJ1-1
CDR3 protein: CASSDGNRGLGTEAFF
CDR3 DNA: TGTGCCAGCAGTGACGGGAACAGGGGGCTAGGCACTGAAGCTTTCTTT

CDR3 length: 12
V gene: TRBV20-1
D gene: NA
clone size: NA
J gene: TRBJ1-5
CDR3 protein: CSASNGNQPQHF
CDR3 DNA: TGCAGTGCTAGTAATGGGAATCAGCCCCAGCATTTT

CDR3 length: 14
V gene: TRBV28
D gene: NA
clone size: NA
J gene: TRBJ2-7
CDR3 protein: CASSPRRAGYEQYF
CDR3 DNA: TGTGCCAGCAGTCCCCGAAGGGCTGGGTACGAGCAGTACTTC

CDR3 length: 16
V gene: TRBV3-1/TRBV3-2
D gene: TRBD2
clone size: once
J gene: TRBJ2-7
CDR3 protein: CASSQILAGAQREQYF
CDR3 DNA: TGTGCCAGCAGCCAGATTCTAGCGGGCGCCCAGAGGGAGCAGTACTTC

CDR3 length: 18
V gene: TRBV2
D gene: TRBD1
clone size: NA
J gene: TRBJ1-2
CDR3 protein: CASSESGTGTSTVYGYTF
CDR3 DNA: TGTGCCAGCAGTGAGAGCGGGACAGGCACATCGACCGTCTATGGCTACACCTTC

CDR3 length: 14
V gene: TRBV20-1
D gene: TRBD2
clone size: NA
J gene: TRBJ2-7
CDR3 protein: CSASEGLATYEQYF
CDR3 DNA: TGCAGTGCTAGTGAGGGACTAGCCACCTACGAGCAGTACTTC

CDR3 length: 13
V gene: TRBV3-1/TRBV3-2
D gene: NA
clone size: once
J gene: TRBJ1-1
CDR3 protein: CASSQMAATEAFF
CDR3 DNA: TGTGCCAGCAGCCAGATGGCGGCCACTGAAGCTTTCTTT

CDR3 length: 14
V gene: TRBV10-3
D gene: NA
clone size: few
J gene: TRBJ1-2
CDR3 protein: CAISESARNYGYTF
CDR3 DNA: TGTGCCATCAGTGAGTCGGCCAGGAACTATGGCTACACCTTC

CDR3 length: 16
V gene: TRBV28
D gene: NA
clone size: NA
J gene: TRBJ1-2
CDR3 protein: CASTKNGWGSNYGYTF
CDR3 DNA: TGTGCCAGCACTAAAAACGGGTGGGGTTCGAACTATGGCTACACCTTC

CDR3 length: 14
V gene: TRBV28
D gene: TRBD1
clone size: NA
J gene: TRBJ2-4
CDR3 protein: CASSSEGQPNIQYF
CDR3 DNA: TGTGCCAGCAGTTCAGAGGGACAGCCAAACATTCAGTACTTC

CDR3 length: 16
V gene: TRBV3-1/TRBV3-2
D gene: NA
clone size: NA
J gene: TRBJ2-5
CDR3 protein: CASSHRLGLAQETQYF
CDR3 DNA: TGTGCCAGCAGCCATCGCCTCGGATTGGCGCAAGAGACCCAGTACTTC

CDR3 length: 16
V gene: TRBV9
D gene: TRBD2
clone size: NA
J gene: TRBJ2-3
CDR3 protein: CASSVDSGRAGDTQYF
CDR3 DNA: TGTGCCAGCAGCGTAGATAGCGGGAGGGCCGGAGATACGCAGTATTTT

CDR3 length: 14
V gene: TRBV28
D gene: TRBD1
clone size: NA
J gene: TRBJ1-3
CDR3 protein: CASSSSTGLDTIYF
CDR3 DNA: TGTGCCAGCAGTTCGTCGACAGGGCTGGACACCATATATTTT

CDR3 length: 18
V gene: TRBV4-3
D gene: TRBD2
clone size: few
J gene: TRBJ2-3
CDR3 protein: CASSQDLAGGLLADTQYF
CDR3 DNA: TGCGCCAGCAGCCAAGATCTAGCGGGGGGGTTGCTCGCAGATACGCAGTATTTT

CDR3 length: 13
V gene: TRBV9
D gene: NA
clone size: NA
J gene: TRBJ1-2
CDR3 protein: CASSEAAMGGYTF
CDR3 DNA: TGTGCCAGCAGCGAGGCAGCCATGGGGGGCTACACCTTC

CDR3 length: 16
V gene: TRBV6-6
D gene: NA
clone size: NA
J gene: TRBJ2-1
CDR3 protein: CASSYFKAGDNNEQFF
CDR3 DNA: TGTGCCAGCAGTTACTTTAAGGCGGGGGACAACAATGAGCAGTTCTTC

CDR3 length: 14
V gene: TRBV11-2
D gene: TRBD1
clone size: NA
J gene: TRBJ2-7
CDR3 protein: CASSSTGQSYEQYF
CDR3 DNA: TGTGCCAGCAGCTCGACGGGACAGTCCTACGAGCAGTACTTC

CDR3 length: 14
V gene: TRBV5-5
D gene: NA
clone size: NA
J gene: TRBJ1-1
CDR3 protein: CASSSPGRGTEAFF
CDR3 DNA: TGTGCCAGCAGCTCCCCGGGCAGGGGCACTGAAGCTTTCTTT

CDR3 length: 13
V gene: TRBV29-1
D gene: TRBD1
clone size: NA
J gene: TRBJ2-7
CDR3 protein: CSVSDTGAYEQYF
CDR3 DNA: TGCAGCGTTTCCGACACAGGGGCCTACGAGCAGTACTTC

CDR3 length: 13
V gene: TRBV3-1/TRBV3-2
D gene: NA
clone size: NA
J gene: TRBJ1-1
CDR3 protein: CASRRRLNTEAFF
CDR3 DNA: TGTGCCAGCAGGCGACGGTTGAACACTGAAGCTTTCTTT

CDR3 length: 12
V gene: TRBV10-1
D gene: NA
clone size: NA
J gene: TRBJ2-3
CDR3 protein: CASSRGTDTQYF
CDR3 DNA: TGCGCCAGCAGCCGGGGCACAGATACGCAGTATTTT

CDR3 length: 15
V gene: TRBV9
D gene: TRBD1
clone size: NA
J gene: TRBJ2-2
CDR3 protein: CASSSRGTGAGELFF
CDR3 DNA: TGTGCCAGCAGCTCAAGAGGGACAGGGGCCGGGGAGCTGTTTTTT